The entry below gives a single T cell receptor beta chain sequence along with its context. Its cognate antigen is unknown. This entry comes from a study of shared clonotypes between healthy human individuals. Overall study context: Serving as donors were a couple of women and a few men, whose ages spanned 18 to 49.

Whole-study results and caveats: Generally, estimated richness proved larger in naive subsets than it did in memory subsets.

CDR1 is SGHNT and CDR2 is YYREEE in the germline V gene (reference sequence). The CDR3 extends over 15 amino acids. The V gene end was trimmed by 4 bases and the J gene end by 2 bases; junction bases not matched to a gene: 8. Sequencing used immunoSEQ multiplex PCR; TCRdb keeps in-frame clones, though not all of them. The sample consists of 1.6 million or so clones, around 98.5% of them appearing once. The sequence was collected from a man aged 25-40 years in good health. The rearrangement joins TRBV5-4 to TRBJ2-7, with 8 bases fitting TRBD2. The sequencing input was naive CD4+ T cells sorted from blood. The sample's subset: CD45RA+ positively selected. The CDR3: CASSISGSETYEQYF. The CDR3 DNA follows: TGTGCCAGCAGCATCAGCGGGAGTGAAACCTACGAGCAGTACTTC.